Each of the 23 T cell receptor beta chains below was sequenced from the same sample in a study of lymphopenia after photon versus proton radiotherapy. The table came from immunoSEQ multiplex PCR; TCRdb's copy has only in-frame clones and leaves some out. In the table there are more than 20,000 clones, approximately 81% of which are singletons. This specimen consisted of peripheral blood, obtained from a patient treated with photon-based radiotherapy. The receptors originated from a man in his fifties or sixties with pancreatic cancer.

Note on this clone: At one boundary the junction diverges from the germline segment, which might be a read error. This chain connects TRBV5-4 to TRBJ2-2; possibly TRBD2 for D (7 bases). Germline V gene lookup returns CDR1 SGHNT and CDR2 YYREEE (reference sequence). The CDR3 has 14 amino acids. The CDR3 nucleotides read TGTGCCAGCAGGTTGGGGGGGCCCACCGGGGAGCTGTTTTTT. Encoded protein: CASRLGGPTGELFF. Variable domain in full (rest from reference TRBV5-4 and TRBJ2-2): ETGVTQSPTHLIKTRGQQVTLRCSSQSGHNTVSWYQQALGQGPQFIFQYYREEENGRGNFPPRFSGLQFPNYSSELNVNALELDDSALYLCASRLGGPTGELFFGEGSRLTVL.

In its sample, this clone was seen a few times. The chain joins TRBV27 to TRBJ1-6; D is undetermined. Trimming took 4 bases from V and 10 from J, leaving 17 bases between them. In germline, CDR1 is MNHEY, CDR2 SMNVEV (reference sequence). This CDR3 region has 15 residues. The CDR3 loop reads CASSSVTFLASPLHF. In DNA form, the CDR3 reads TGTGCCAGCAGTTCTGTCACATTCCTCGCGTCACCCCTCCACTTT.

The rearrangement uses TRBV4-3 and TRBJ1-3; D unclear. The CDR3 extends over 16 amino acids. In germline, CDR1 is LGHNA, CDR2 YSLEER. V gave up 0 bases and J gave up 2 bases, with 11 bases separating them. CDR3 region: CASSQDRGGPGNTIYF. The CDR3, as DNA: TGCGCCAGCAGCCAAGATCGAGGAGGCCCTGGAAACACCATATATTTT.

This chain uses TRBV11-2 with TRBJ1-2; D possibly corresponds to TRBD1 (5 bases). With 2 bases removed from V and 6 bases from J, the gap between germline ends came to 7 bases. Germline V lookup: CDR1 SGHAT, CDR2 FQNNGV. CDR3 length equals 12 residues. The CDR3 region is CASSLLGDGYTF. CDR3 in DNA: TGTGCCAGCAGCTTACTGGGGGATGGCTACACCTTC.

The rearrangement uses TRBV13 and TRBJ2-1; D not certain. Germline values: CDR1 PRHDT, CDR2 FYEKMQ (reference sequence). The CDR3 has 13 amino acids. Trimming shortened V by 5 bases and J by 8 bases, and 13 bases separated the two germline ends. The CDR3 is CASSQNIGDEQFF. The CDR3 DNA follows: TGTGCCAGCAGCCAAAATATCGGTGATGAGCAGTTCTTC.

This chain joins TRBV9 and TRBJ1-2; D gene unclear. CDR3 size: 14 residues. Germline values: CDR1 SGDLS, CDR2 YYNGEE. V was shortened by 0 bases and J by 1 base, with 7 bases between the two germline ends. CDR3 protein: CASSVGAVNYGYTF. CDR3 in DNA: TGTGCCAGCAGCGTAGGGGCAGTTAACTATGGCTACACCTTC.

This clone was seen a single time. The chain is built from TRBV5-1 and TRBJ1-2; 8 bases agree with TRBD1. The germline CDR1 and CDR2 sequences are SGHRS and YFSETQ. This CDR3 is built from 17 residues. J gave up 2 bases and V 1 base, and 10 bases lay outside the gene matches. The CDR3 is CASSLRAGGSNNYGYTF. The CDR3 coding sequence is TGCGCCAGCAGCTTGAGGGCAGGGGGCTCAAACAACTATGGCTACACCTTC.

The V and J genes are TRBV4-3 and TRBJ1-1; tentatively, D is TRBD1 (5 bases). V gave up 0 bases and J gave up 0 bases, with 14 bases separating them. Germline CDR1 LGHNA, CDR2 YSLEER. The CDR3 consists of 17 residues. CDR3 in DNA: TGCGCCAGCAGCCAAGATCGGGGGGGTGTTCTGAACACTGAAGCTTTCTTT. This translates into CASSQDRGGVLNTEAFF.

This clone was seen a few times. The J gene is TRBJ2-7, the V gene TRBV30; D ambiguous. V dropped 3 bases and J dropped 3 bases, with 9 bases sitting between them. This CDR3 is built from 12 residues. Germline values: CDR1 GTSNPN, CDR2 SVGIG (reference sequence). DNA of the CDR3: TGTGCCTGGAGCAAATTTGGCTACGAGCAGTACTTC. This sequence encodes CAWSKFGYEQYF.

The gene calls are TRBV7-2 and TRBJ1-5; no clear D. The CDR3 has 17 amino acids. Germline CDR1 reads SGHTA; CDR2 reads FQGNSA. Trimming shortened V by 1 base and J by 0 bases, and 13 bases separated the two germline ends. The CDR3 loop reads CASSLEGAAYSNQPQHF. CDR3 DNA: TGTGCCAGCAGCTTAGAGGGTGCAGCGTATAGCAATCAGCCCCAGCATTTT.

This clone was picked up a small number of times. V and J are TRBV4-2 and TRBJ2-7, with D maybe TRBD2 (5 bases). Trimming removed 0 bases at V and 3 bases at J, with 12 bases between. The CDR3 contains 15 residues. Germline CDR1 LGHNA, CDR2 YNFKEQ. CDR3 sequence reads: CASSQDVGNHYEQYF. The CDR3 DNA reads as TGTGCCAGCAGCCAAGATGTCGGGAATCACTACGAGCAGTACTTC.

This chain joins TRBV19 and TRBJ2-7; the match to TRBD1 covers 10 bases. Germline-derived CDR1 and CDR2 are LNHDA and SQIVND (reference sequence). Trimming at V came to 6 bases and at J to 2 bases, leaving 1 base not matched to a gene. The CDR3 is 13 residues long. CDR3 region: CASRDRGTYEQYF. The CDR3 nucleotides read TGTGCCAGTAGGGACAGGGGGACCTACGAGCAGTACTTC.

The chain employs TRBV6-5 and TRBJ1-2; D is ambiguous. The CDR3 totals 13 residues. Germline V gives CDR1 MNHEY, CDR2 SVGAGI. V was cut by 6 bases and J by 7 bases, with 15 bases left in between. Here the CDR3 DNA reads TGTGCCAGCAGCCAGACATCCGGGATTGGCTACACCTTC. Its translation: CASSQTSGIGYTF.

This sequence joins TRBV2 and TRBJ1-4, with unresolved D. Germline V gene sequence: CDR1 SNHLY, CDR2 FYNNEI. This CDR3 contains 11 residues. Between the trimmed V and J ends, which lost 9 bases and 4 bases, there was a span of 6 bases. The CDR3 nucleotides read TGTGCCAGTATAAGTAATGAAAAACTGTTTTTT. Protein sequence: CASISNEKLFF.

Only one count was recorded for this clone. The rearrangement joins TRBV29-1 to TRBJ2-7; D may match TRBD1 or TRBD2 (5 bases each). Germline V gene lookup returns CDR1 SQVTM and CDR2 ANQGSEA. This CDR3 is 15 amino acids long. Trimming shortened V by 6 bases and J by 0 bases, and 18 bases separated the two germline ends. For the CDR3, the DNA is TGCAGCGTAAGCACAGGCGCCACTAGCTCCTACGAGCAGTACTTC. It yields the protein CSVSTGATSSYEQYF.

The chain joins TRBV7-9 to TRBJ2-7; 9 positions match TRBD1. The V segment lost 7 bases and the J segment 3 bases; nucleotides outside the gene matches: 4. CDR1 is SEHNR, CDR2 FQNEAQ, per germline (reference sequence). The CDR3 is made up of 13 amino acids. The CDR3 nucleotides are TGTGCCAGCACAACAGGGGGCGGCTACGAGCAGTACTTC. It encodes CASTTGGGYEQYF.

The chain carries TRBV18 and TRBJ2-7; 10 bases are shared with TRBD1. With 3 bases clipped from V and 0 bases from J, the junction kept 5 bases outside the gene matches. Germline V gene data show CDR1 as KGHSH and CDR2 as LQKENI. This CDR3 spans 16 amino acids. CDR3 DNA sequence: TGTGCCAGCTCACCCATCCGGACAGGGGGCTCCTACGAGCAGTACTTC. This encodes CASSPIRTGGSYEQYF.

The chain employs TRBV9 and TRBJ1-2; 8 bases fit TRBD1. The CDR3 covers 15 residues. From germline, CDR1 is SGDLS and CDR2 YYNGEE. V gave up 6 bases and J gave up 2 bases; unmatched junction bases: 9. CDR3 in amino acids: CASTARGQANYGYTF. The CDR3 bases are TGTGCCAGCACCGCGAGGGGACAGGCGAACTATGGCTACACCTTC.

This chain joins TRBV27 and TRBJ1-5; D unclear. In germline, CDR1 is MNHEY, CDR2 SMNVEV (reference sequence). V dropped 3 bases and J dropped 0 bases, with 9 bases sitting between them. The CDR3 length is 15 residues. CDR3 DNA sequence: TGTGCCAGCAGTTTGGCCGCGCGTAGCAATCAGCCCCAGCATTTT. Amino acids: CASSLAARSNQPQHF.

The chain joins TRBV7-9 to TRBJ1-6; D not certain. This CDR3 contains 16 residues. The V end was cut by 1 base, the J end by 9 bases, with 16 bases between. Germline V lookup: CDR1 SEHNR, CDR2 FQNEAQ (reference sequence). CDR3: CASSLVSYGVSSPLHF. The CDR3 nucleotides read TGTGCCAGCAGCTTAGTGTCATACGGGGTCAGTTCACCCCTCCACTTT.

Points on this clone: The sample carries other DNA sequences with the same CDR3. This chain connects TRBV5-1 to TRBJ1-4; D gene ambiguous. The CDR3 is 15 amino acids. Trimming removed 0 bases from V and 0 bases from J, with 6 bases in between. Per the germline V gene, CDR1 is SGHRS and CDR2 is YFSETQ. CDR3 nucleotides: TGCGCCAGCAGCTTGGGAACAGCAACTAATGAAAAACTGTTTTTT. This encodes CASSLGTATNEKLFF.

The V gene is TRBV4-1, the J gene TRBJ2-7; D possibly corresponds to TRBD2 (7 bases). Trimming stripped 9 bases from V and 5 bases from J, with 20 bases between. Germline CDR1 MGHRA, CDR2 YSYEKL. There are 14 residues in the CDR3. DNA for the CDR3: TGCGCCAGGCACCTCGGGGGGCAGGGCCACGAGCAGTACTTC. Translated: CARHLGGQGHEQYF.

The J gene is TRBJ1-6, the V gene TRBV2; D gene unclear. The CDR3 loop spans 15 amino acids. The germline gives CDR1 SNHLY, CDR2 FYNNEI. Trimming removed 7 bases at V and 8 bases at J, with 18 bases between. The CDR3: CASKGGITADSPLHF. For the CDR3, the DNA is TGTGCCAGCAAAGGTGGTATAACGGCGGATTCACCCCTCCACTTT.